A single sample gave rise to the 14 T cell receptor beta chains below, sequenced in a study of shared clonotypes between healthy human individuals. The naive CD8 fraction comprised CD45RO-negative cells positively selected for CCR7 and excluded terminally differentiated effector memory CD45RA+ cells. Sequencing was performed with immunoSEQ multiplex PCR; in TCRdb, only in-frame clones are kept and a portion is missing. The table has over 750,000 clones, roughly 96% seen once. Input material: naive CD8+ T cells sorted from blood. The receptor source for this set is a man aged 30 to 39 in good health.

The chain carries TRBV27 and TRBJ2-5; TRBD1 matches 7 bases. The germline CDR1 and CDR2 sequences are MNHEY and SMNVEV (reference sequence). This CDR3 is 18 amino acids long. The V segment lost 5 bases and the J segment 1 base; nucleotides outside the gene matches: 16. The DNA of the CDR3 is TGTGCCAGCAGTCTATATACTCCCAACAGGGGTCTCCAAGAGACCCAGTACTTC. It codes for CASSLYTPNRGLQETQYF.

The CDR3: CASSFRTQETQYF. CDR3 DNA: TGTGCCAGCAGCTTCCGGACCCAAGAGACCCAGTACTTC. The gene calls are TRBV11-2 and TRBJ2-5; D is ambiguous. CDR1 and CDR2 (germline): SGHAT, FQNNGV. Trimming stripped 3 bases from V and 1 base from J, with 6 bases between. This CDR3 is built from 13 residues.

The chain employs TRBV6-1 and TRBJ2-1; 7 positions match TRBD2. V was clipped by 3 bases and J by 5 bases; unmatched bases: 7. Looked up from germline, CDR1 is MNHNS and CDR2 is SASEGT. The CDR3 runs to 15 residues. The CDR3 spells CASSDPGLRNNEQFF. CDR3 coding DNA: TGTGCCAGCAGTGACCCGGGACTACGGAACAATGAGCAGTTCTTC.

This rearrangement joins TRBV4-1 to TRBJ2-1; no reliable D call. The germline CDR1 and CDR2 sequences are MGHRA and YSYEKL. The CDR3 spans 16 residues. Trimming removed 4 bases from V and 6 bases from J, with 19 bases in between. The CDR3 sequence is CASSPPPGAVFNEQFF. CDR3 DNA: TGCGCCAGCAGCCCCCCGCCCGGTGCAGTCTTCAATGAGCAGTTCTTC.

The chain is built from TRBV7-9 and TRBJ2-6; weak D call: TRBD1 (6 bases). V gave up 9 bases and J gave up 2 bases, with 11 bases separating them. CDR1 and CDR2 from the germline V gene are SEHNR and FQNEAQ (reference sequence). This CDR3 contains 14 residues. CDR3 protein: CASPGVAGANVLTF. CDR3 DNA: TGTGCCAGTCCAGGGGTTGCTGGGGCCAACGTCCTGACTTTC.

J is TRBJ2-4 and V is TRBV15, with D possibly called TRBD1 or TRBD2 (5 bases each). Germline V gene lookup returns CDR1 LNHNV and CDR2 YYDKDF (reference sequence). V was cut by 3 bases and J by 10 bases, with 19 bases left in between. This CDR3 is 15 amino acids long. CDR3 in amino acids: CATSRVPGPSVIQYF. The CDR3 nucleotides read TGTGCCACCAGCAGGGTTCCGGGACCGTCAGTAATTCAGTACTTC.

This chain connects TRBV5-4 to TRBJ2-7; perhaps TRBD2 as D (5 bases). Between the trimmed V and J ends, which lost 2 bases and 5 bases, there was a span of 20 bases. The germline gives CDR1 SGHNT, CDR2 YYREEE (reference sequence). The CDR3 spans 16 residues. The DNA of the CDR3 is TGTGCCAGCAGCTTTTCGTGGCTGGACTCCGGGCACGAGCAGTACTTC. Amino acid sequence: CASSFSWLDSGHEQYF.

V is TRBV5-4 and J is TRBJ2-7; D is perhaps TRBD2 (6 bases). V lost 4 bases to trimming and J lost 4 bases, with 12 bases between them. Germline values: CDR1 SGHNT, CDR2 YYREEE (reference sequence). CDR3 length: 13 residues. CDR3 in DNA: TGTGCCAGCAGCCCCGAGGGAGGTTACGAGCAGTACTTC. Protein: CASSPEGGYEQYF.

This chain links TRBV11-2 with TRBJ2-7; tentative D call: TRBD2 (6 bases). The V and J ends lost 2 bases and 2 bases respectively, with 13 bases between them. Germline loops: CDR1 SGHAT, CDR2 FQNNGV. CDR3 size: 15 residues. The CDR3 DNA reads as TGTGCCAGCAGCTTAACCTCGGGCGGGACCTACGAGCAGTACTTC. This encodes CASSLTSGGTYEQYF.

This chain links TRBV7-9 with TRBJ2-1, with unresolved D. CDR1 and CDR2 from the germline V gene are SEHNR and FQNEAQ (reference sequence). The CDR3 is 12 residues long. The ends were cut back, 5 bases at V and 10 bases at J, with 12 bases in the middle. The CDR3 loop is CASSAALEEQFF. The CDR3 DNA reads TGTGCCAGCAGCGCCGCCCTCGAAGAGCAGTTCTTC.

CDR3 residues: CSVEGQGEGYEQYF. In DNA form, the CDR3 reads TGCAGCGTTGAAGGACAGGGGGAAGGGTACGAGCAGTACTTC. The chain has TRBV29-1 and TRBJ2-5, with TRBD1 identical over 9 bases. The assigned J gene may be wrong: the sequence end matches TRBJ2-7 better. CDR1 is SQVTM and CDR2 is ANQGSEA in the germline V gene. CDR3 length: 14 amino acids.

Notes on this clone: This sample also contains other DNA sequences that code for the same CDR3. The CDR3 coding sequence is TGCAGCGTTGTTGCGGGAGGGCCAGGGAATGAGCAGTTCTTC. Residues: CSVVAGGPGNEQFF. The chain recombines TRBV29-1 with TRBJ2-1, with 9 bases aligning to TRBD2. Germline CDR1 SQVTM, CDR2 ANQGSEA. The CDR3 loop spans 14 amino acids. V was pared by 4 bases and J by 7 bases, with 8 bases of the junction left unmatched.

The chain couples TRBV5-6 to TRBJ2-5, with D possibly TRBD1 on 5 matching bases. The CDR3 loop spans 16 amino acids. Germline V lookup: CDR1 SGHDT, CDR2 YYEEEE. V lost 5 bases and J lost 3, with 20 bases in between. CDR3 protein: CASSSLDLTVEETQYF. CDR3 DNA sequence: TGTGCCAGCAGTTCATTGGATTTGACAGTAGAAGAGACCCAGTACTTC.

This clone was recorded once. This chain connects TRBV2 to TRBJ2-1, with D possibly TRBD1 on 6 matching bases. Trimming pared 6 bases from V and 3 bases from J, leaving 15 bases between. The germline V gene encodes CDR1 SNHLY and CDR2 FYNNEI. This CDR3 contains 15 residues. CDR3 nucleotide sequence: TGTGCCAGCAGCCCCTACAGGGAGAACTACAATGAGCAGTTCTTC. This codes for CASSPYRENYNEQFF.